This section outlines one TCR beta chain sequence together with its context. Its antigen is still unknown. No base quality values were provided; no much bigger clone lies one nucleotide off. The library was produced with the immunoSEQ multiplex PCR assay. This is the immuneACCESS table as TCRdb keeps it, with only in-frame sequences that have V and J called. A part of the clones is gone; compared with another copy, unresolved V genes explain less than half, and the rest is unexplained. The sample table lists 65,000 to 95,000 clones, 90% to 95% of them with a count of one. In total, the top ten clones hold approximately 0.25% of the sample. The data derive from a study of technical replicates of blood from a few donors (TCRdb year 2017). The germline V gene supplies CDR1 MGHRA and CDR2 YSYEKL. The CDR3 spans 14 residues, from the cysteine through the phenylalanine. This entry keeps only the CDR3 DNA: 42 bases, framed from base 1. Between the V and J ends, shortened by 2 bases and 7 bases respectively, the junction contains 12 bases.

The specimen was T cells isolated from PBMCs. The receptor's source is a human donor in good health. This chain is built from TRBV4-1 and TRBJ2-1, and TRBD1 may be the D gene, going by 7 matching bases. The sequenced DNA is TGCGCCAGCAGCCAACAGGGGGGTGTGAATGAGCAGTTCTTC. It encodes CASSQQGGVNEQFF.